This T cell receptor (beta chain) was obtained from a study of blood T cell repertoires in COVID-19. CDR1 and CDR2 (germline): SQVTM, ANQGSEA. Trimming cost V 7 bases and J 12 bases; bases outside gene matches: 11. The CDR3 sequence is 11 residues long. In the authors' methods: How many nucleated cells were present was estimated from reference gene primer amplification. Repertoires were generated with immunoSEQ multiplex PCR, while TCRdb's copy carries only in-frame clones and drops some. The V and J calls and clone size were taken over from that table, and D and trimming were inferred from the DNA. The top ten clones hold approximately 1.8% of a sample with about 300,000 clones, about 90% of them seen once.

This rearrangement joins TRBV29-1 to TRBJ1-2, with 7 bases lining up with TRBD1. This TCR came from a woman in her 30s with COVID-19, enrolled during active disease. Input material: peripheral blood. The CDR3 DNA sequence: TGCAGCGCCGTAGATGGGACAGAGGACACCTTC. It is translated as CSAVDGTEDTF.